The 2 T cell receptor beta chains reported below all come from one sample, sequenced in a study of cytomegalovirus exposure and HLA in healthy donors. PCR used 60 Vbeta primers and 13 Jbeta primers. TCRdb's copy holds only in-frame clones and misses some; the assay was immunoSEQ multiplex PCR. The sample holds around 130,000 clones, over 70% seen once. Sequencing was performed on PBMCs. The source of these receptors is a woman aged 18-30 years in good health and CMV-seronegative.

This CDR3 is CASSRQTGVGRAVQETQYF. DNA for the CDR3: TGCGCCAGCAGCCGTCAGACAGGGGTTGGACGGGCCGTCCAAGAGACCCAGTACTTC. The gene calls are TRBV4-1 and TRBJ2-5; TRBD1 matches at 8 bases. The V segment lost 4 bases and the J segment 1 base; nucleotides outside the gene matches: 17. This CDR3 spans 19 amino acids. The germline CDR1 and CDR2 sequences are MGHRA and YSYEKL.

V and J are TRBV20-1 and TRBJ1-1, with D unclear. Germline loops: CDR1 DFQATT, CDR2 SNEGSKA (reference sequence). There are 11 residues in the CDR3. Trimming shortened V by 1 base and J by 8 bases, and 8 bases separated the two germline ends. CDR3: CSARGPIEAFF. The CDR3 DNA is TGCAGTGCTAGAGGGCCGATAGAAGCTTTCTTT.